These T cell receptor beta chains were read from a single sample in a study of blood T cell repertoires in COVID-19. Sequenced by immunoSEQ multiplex PCR; TCRdb stores in-frame clones only, minus some. The sample holds about 33,000 clones; around 85% are singletons and the top ten take 7.3%. The sample taken for sequencing was peripheral blood. These receptor sequences come from a human donor in a cohort sampled during active COVID-19. Both conserved end residues are part of each CDR3. The order of the fields is V gene, CDR3 length, D gene, J gene, clone size, CDR3 DNA, CDR3 protein. A D gene is named only where the DNA matches it firmly. Only part of the rows carry a size: once, few, many, or a class if the clone is expanded.

v_gene: TRBV5-5; len: 14; d_gene: NA; j_gene: TRBJ2-5; abundance: once; CDR3nt: TGTGCCAGCAGCTTCCCCGGGTACCAAGAGACCCAGTACTTC; CDR3aa: CASSFPGYQETQYF
v_gene: TRBV28; len: 16; d_gene: TRBD2; j_gene: TRBJ2-5; abundance: NA; CDR3nt: TGTGCCAGCAGTTACCAGCGACTAGCGGGAGGGGAGACCCAGTACTTC; CDR3aa: CASSYQRLAGGETQYF
v_gene: TRBV7-3; len: 15; d_gene: TRBD2; j_gene: TRBJ2-1; abundance: few; CDR3nt: TGTGCCAGCAGCTTAACAGCGGGGGGGCGTAATGAGCAGTTCTTC; CDR3aa: CASSLTAGGRNEQFF
v_gene: TRBV12-3/TRBV12-4; len: 13; d_gene: NA; j_gene: TRBJ1-2; abundance: NA; CDR3nt: TGTGCCAGCACCCAGGGAGGGGGGGGTGGCTACACCTTC; CDR3aa: CASTQGGGGGYTF
v_gene: TRBV27; len: 20; d_gene: NA; j_gene: TRBJ1-4; abundance: NA; CDR3nt: TGTGCCAGCAGTTCTTCCTATTCTTCCGCCCTCGGGACTACTAATGAAAAACTGTTTTTT; CDR3aa: CASSSSYSSALGTTNEKLFF
v_gene: TRBV3-1/TRBV3-2; len: 18; d_gene: NA; j_gene: TRBJ2-3; abundance: NA; CDR3nt: TGTGCCAGCAGCCAAACCCTAGGGACTCTGAGAGTGTCAGATACGCAGTATTTT; CDR3aa: CASSQTLGTLRVSDTQYF
v_gene: TRBV2; len: 16; d_gene: TRBD2; j_gene: TRBJ2-1; abundance: NA; CDR3nt: TGTGCCAGCAGTCCCACGACTAGCGGGGTATACAATGAGCAGTTCTTC; CDR3aa: CASSPTTSGVYNEQFF
v_gene: TRBV11-2; len: 15; d_gene: TRBD1; j_gene: TRBJ2-5; abundance: NA; CDR3nt: TGTGCCAGCAGCCTCGACAGGGGGCTATGGGAGACCCAGTACTTC; CDR3aa: CASSLDRGLWETQYF
v_gene: TRBV4-2; len: 16; d_gene: TRBD2; j_gene: TRBJ2-3; abundance: NA; CDR3nt: TGTGCCAGCAGCCAAGAGGTGGGGGGGTTCACAGATACGCAGTATTTT; CDR3aa: CASSQEVGGFTDTQYF
v_gene: TRBV28; len: 14; d_gene: NA; j_gene: TRBJ1-1; abundance: NA; CDR3nt: TGTGCCAGCAGTTTGCGGCTGCTGAACACTGAAGCTTTCTTT; CDR3aa: CASSLRLLNTEAFF
v_gene: TRBV29-1; len: 12; d_gene: TRBD1; j_gene: TRBJ2-7; abundance: NA; CDR3nt: TGCAGCGTGGCAGGGGGATCCTACGAGCAGTACTTC; CDR3aa: CSVAGGSYEQYF
v_gene: TRBV3-1/TRBV3-2; len: 15; d_gene: TRBD2; j_gene: TRBJ2-1; abundance: NA; CDR3nt: TGTGCCAGCAGCCATGCGGGAGGGCCCGTCAATGAGCAGTTCTTC; CDR3aa: CASSHAGGPVNEQFF
v_gene: TRBV3-1/TRBV3-2; len: 15; d_gene: TRBD1; j_gene: TRBJ1-3; abundance: once; CDR3nt: TGTGCCAGCAGCCAAGGGACAGGGAGGAGAAACACCATATATTTT; CDR3aa: CASSQGTGRRNTIYF
v_gene: TRBV21-1; len: 14; d_gene: NA; j_gene: TRBJ2-7; abundance: NA; CDR3nt: TGTGCCAGCAGGGGGCTAGCGGACTCCTACGAGCAGTACTTC; CDR3aa: CASRGLADSYEQYF
v_gene: TRBV10-3; len: 16; d_gene: NA; j_gene: TRBJ2-7; abundance: NA; CDR3nt: TGTGCCATCAGTGAGTCGAACGGTCCGCCGCTCTCCGAGCAGTACTTC; CDR3aa: CAISESNGPPLSEQYF
v_gene: TRBV18; len: 15; d_gene: TRBD2; j_gene: TRBJ2-1; abundance: NA; CDR3nt: TGTGCCAGCTCACCTAGCGGGAGTGCCTACAATGAGCAGTTCTTC; CDR3aa: CASSPSGSAYNEQFF
v_gene: TRBV6-2/TRBV6-3; len: 16; d_gene: NA; j_gene: TRBJ1-5; abundance: NA; CDR3nt: TGTGCCAGCAGTTATCCGTCATCAGGGAGCAATCAGCCCCAGCATTTT; CDR3aa: CASSYPSSGSNQPQHF
v_gene: TRBV29-1; len: 13; d_gene: NA; j_gene: TRBJ1-1; abundance: NA; CDR3nt: TGCAGCGTCGTTGGACGGGGAAACAGTGAAGCTTTCTTT; CDR3aa: CSVVGRGNSEAFF
v_gene: TRBV24-1; len: 15; d_gene: TRBD1; j_gene: TRBJ2-3; abundance: NA; CDR3nt: TGTGCCACCAGTCCCAGGACAGGGGGCACAGATACGCAGTATTTT; CDR3aa: CATSPRTGGTDTQYF
v_gene: TRBV6-6; len: 15; d_gene: TRBD1; j_gene: TRBJ2-7; abundance: NA; CDR3nt: TGTGCCAGCAGGGGCCACGGACAGGGACTCGACGAGCAGTACTTC; CDR3aa: CASRGHGQGLDEQYF
v_gene: TRBV6-6; len: 14; d_gene: NA; j_gene: TRBJ2-1; abundance: NA; CDR3nt: TGTGCCAGCAGTTTCCTCCATCTGGCCAATGAGCAGTTCTTC; CDR3aa: CASSFLHLANEQFF
v_gene: TRBV30; len: 13; d_gene: NA; j_gene: TRBJ1-2; abundance: NA; CDR3nt: TGTGCCTGGAGTACCACGGGGTCCTATGGCTACACCTTC; CDR3aa: CAWSTTGSYGYTF
v_gene: TRBV28; len: 15; d_gene: TRBD1; j_gene: TRBJ1-6; abundance: few; CDR3nt: TGTGCCAGCAGTTTGCCGGGACAGAAAAATTCACCCCTCCACTTT; CDR3aa: CASSLPGQKNSPLHF
v_gene: TRBV29-1; len: 13; d_gene: NA; j_gene: TRBJ1-6; abundance: NA; CDR3nt: TGCAGCGTTGAAACCGGGGTGGGTTCACCCCTCCACTTT; CDR3aa: CSVETGVGSPLHF
v_gene: TRBV5-1; len: 14; d_gene: TRBD1; j_gene: TRBJ2-7; abundance: NA; CDR3nt: TGCGCCAGCAGCATGACAGGGGAGACCTACGAGCAGTACTTC; CDR3aa: CASSMTGETYEQYF
v_gene: TRBV19; len: 14; d_gene: NA; j_gene: TRBJ2-7; abundance: NA; CDR3nt: TGTGCCAGTAGTATCACCTTGAGCTCCTACGAGCAGTACTTC; CDR3aa: CASSITLSSYEQYF
v_gene: TRBV6-1; len: 17; d_gene: NA; j_gene: TRBJ2-3; abundance: NA; CDR3nt: TGTGCCAGCAGTGAACATGGACCCTCCCCCGGGATGGATACGCAGTATTTT; CDR3aa: CASSEHGPSPGMDTQYF
v_gene: TRBV28; len: 15; d_gene: NA; j_gene: TRBJ1-5; abundance: NA; CDR3nt: TGTGCCAGCGAGGGGGAACGGTGGAGCAATCAGCCCCAGCATTTT; CDR3aa: CASEGERWSNQPQHF
v_gene: TRBV30; len: 14; d_gene: TRBD1; j_gene: TRBJ2-1; abundance: NA; CDR3nt: TGTGCCTGCGCTCGCGGACAGGGGTACAATGAGCAGTTCTTC; CDR3aa: CACARGQGYNEQFF
v_gene: TRBV3-1/TRBV3-2; len: 16; d_gene: TRBD2; j_gene: TRBJ2-7; abundance: few; CDR3nt: TGTGCCAGCAGCCAAGGGCTAGCGGGAGGGTCCTACGAGCAGTACTTC; CDR3aa: CASSQGLAGGSYEQYF
v_gene: TRBV14; len: 15; d_gene: TRBD1; j_gene: TRBJ2-5; abundance: NA; CDR3nt: TGTGCCAGCAGCCGCGGGACAGGGGGCTGGAAGACCCAGTACTTC; CDR3aa: CASSRGTGGWKTQYF
v_gene: TRBV7-8; len: 18; d_gene: TRBD2; j_gene: TRBJ2-5; abundance: NA; CDR3nt: TGTGCCAGCAGCTTGGGAGCGGGGGGGCTTGTAGGGCAAGAGACCCAGTACTTC; CDR3aa: CASSLGAGGLVGQETQYF
v_gene: TRBV29-1; len: 12; d_gene: NA; j_gene: TRBJ2-2; abundance: NA; CDR3nt: TGCAGCGCCAGGGAGAACACCGGGGAGCTGTTTTTT; CDR3aa: CSARENTGELFF
v_gene: TRBV18; len: 15; d_gene: TRBD2; j_gene: TRBJ2-1; abundance: NA; CDR3nt: TGTGCCAGCTCACCGGGGAGCGGGAGGGCCGATGAGCAGTTCTTC; CDR3aa: CASSPGSGRADEQFF
v_gene: TRBV2; len: 14; d_gene: TRBD1; j_gene: TRBJ1-5; abundance: NA; CDR3nt: TGTGCCAGCAGTGACGGACAGGGGGATCAGCCCCAGCATTTT; CDR3aa: CASSDGQGDQPQHF
v_gene: TRBV4-1; len: 19; d_gene: TRBD1; j_gene: TRBJ1-3; abundance: NA; CDR3nt: TGCGCCAGCAGCCAAGTCACCGGGACAGGTATATTTCCTGGAAACACCATATATTTT; CDR3aa: CASSQVTGTGIFPGNTIYF
v_gene: TRBV3-1/TRBV3-2; len: 16; d_gene: NA; j_gene: TRBJ1-4; abundance: NA; CDR3nt: TGTGCCAGCAGCCATCCGATAGGGGGAACTAATGAAAAACTGTTTTTT; CDR3aa: CASSHPIGGTNEKLFF
v_gene: TRBV4-1; len: 17; d_gene: TRBD2; j_gene: TRBJ2-5; abundance: NA; CDR3nt: TGCGCCAGCAGCCAAGGGACTAGCGGGGGGGCCGAAAAGACCCAGTACTTC; CDR3aa: CASSQGTSGGAEKTQYF
v_gene: TRBV5-4; len: 14; d_gene: NA; j_gene: TRBJ2-5; abundance: NA; CDR3nt: TGTGCCAGCAGCTTGGGGTTAACAGAAGAGACCCAGTACTTC; CDR3aa: CASSLGLTEETQYF
v_gene: TRBV27; len: 15; d_gene: NA; j_gene: TRBJ1-5; abundance: NA; CDR3nt: TGTGCCAGCAGGGCAGGGTGGGCTTTCAATCAGCCCCAGCATTTT; CDR3aa: CASRAGWAFNQPQHF
v_gene: TRBV7-3; len: 15; d_gene: TRBD1; j_gene: TRBJ2-7; abundance: NA; CDR3nt: TGTGCCAGCAGCTTATACGGGACAGGGGACGGCGAGCAGTACTTC; CDR3aa: CASSLYGTGDGEQYF
v_gene: TRBV27; len: 17; d_gene: TRBD1; j_gene: TRBJ2-7; abundance: NA; CDR3nt: TGTGCCAGCAGTCCCTCCCCTTACCGGGACAGAGGCAACGAGCAGTACTTC; CDR3aa: CASSPSPYRDRGNEQYF
v_gene: TRBV2; len: 13; d_gene: NA; j_gene: TRBJ1-6; abundance: NA; CDR3nt: TGTGCCAGCAGATTGACAGATAATTCACCCCTCCACTTT; CDR3aa: CASRLTDNSPLHF